Presented here are 31 T cell receptor beta chains from one specimen sequenced in a study of glioma-infiltrating T cells (dated by TCRdb to 2015 to 2016). The sample was run on an Illumina MiSeq. TCR alpha and beta CDR3 regions were amplified with the iRepertoire nested amplicon-rescue multiplex PCR (arm-PCR) platform from RNA. Starting from the raw public reads, TCRdb applied fastp trimming at Q25, assembled clones with MiXCR and retained in-frame beta chains. Identical CDR3 protein sequences are pooled into one entry, listed with their most common genes and DNA. The sample records over 90,000 distinct CDR3 sequences, about 30% of which are singletons. Approximately 43% of the sample is in the top ten clones. The specimen was glioma tissue, nonneoplastic brain tissue, or PBMCs (not recorded which). The receptors stem from a human donor with low-grade glioma or glioblastoma, undergoing nonglioma brain surgery, or in good health (not recorded which).

This clonotype was found many times. This chain uses TRBV19 with TRBJ2-5, with TRBD2 matching over 7 bases. Per germline, CDR1 LNHDA and CDR2 SQIVND (reference sequence). The CDR3 runs 14 residues. With 5 bases clipped from V and 6 bases from J, the junction kept 9 bases outside the gene matches. Here the CDR3 reads CASSFTGGHQTQYF. DNA of the CDR3: TGTGCCAGTAGTTTCACGGGGGGTCACCAGACCCAGTACTTC.

As to this clonotype: The junction shows a germline mismatch at one end, possibly a read error. This sequence joins TRBV11-2 and TRBJ2-7; D is unclear. The CDR3 totals 15 residues. The germline V gene has CDR1 SGHAT and CDR2 FQNNGV. CDR3: CASSLTDMSSYEQYF. DNA of the CDR3: TGTGCCAGCAGCTTAACCGACATGAGTTCCTATGAGCAGTACTTC.

This clonotype occurred a few times. The V and J genes are TRBV6-1 and TRBJ1-3, with 10 bases identical to TRBD1. The CDR3 loop spans 21 amino acids. Trimming cost V 7 bases and J 0 bases; bases outside gene matches: 21. Germline CDR1 and CDR2: MNHNS and SASEGT. CDR3 DNA: TGTGCCAGCATGCCTTTAATCCGGGACAGGGGCTACTCATACTCTGGAAACACCATATATTTT. This codes for CASMPLIRDRGYSYSGNTIYF.

At least ten counts were recorded for this clonotype. The rearrangement uses TRBV7-2 and TRBJ1-6; no clear D. Germline V CDR1 and CDR2: SGHTA, FQGNSA. This CDR3 has 13 residues. V was trimmed by 2 bases and J by 8 bases, leaving 7 bases between them. The CDR3 DNA is TGTGCCAGCAGCTTAAATTGGGATTCACCCCTCCACTTT. This translates into CASSLNWDSPLHF. Full variable domain (outside the CDR3, taken from reference TRBV7-2 and TRBJ1-6): GAGVSQSPSNKVTEKGKDVELRCDPISGHTALYWYRQSLGQGLEFLIYFQGNSAPDKSGLPSDRFSAERTGGSVSTLTIQRTQQEDSAVYLCASSLNWDSPLHFGNGTRLTVT.

J is TRBJ1-2 and V is TRBV7-3; weak D call: TRBD1 (5 bases). This CDR3 has 13 amino acids. Trimming cost V 3 bases and J 8 bases, with 13 bases left between them. The germline V gene encodes CDR1 SGHTA and CDR2 FQGTGA. The CDR3 protein is CASSLNPGQGYTF. The CDR3 coding sequence is TGTGCCAGCAGCTTGAACCCGGGGCAGGGCTACACCTTC.

This clonotype was seen ten or more times. This chain joins TRBV6-1 and TRBJ2-7; 9 nucleotides agree with TRBD1. This CDR3 is 18 amino acids long. Per germline, CDR1 MNHNS and CDR2 SASEGT. Trimming took 8 bases from V and 5 from J; bases not matched to a gene: 22. The CDR3 nucleotides are TGTGCCAGCGCAAAAAAGGAGGGAACCGGGACAGGGAGCCACGAGCAGTACTTC. It yields the protein CASAKKEGTGTGSHEQYF.

The J gene is TRBJ2-3, the V gene TRBV3-1; 8 bases align to TRBD1. CDR1 is LGHDT and CDR2 is YNNKEL in the germline V gene (reference sequence). Trimming at V came to 4 bases and at J to 1 base, leaving 4 bases not matched to a gene. The CDR3 runs to 15 residues. The CDR3 region has the DNA TGTGCCAGCAGCCCCAGGGGGCTGGGCACAGATACGCAGTATTTT. As protein: CASSPRGLGTDTQYF.

The chain's CDR3 is CASTRDNYEQYF. In DNA form, the CDR3 reads TGTGCCAGCACACGGGACAACTACGAGCAGTACTTC. V and J are TRBV2 and TRBJ2-7; tentative D call: TRBD1 (6 bases). Germline-derived CDR1 and CDR2 are SNHLY and FYNNEI. The V gene lost 7 bases and the J gene lost 3 bases, with 10 bases spanning the gap. The CDR3 has 12 residues.

V is TRBV28 and J is TRBJ1-5; perhaps TRBD1 as D (5 bases). V was shortened by 4 bases and J by 6 bases, with 22 bases between the two germline ends. Germline values: CDR1 MDHEN, CDR2 SYDVKM. The CDR3 contains 17 residues. The CDR3 spells CASSSGRGDPGIQPQHF. The CDR3 region has the DNA TGTGCCAGCAGTTCGGGTAGAGGGGACCCGGGGATTCAGCCCCAGCATTTT.

This sequence joins TRBV7-9 and TRBJ1-3; D perhaps matches TRBD1 (5 bases). Germline V CDR1 and CDR2: SEHNR, FQNEAQ (reference sequence). The CDR3 runs 17 residues. Trimming left V 3 bases short and J 2 bases short, with 17 bases between. The CDR3 spells CASSFTGSASTGNTIYF. CDR3 nucleotides: TGTGCCAGCAGCTTCACAGGCAGTGCGTCTACTGGAAACACCATATATTTT.

In the case of this clonotype: A much more abundant neighbour one base away suggests this may be a read error. This chain uses TRBV3-1 with TRBJ2-7; D might be TRBD2 (6 bases). This CDR3 has 14 amino acids. The germline V and J ends were trimmed by 0 bases and 5 bases, with 11 bases remaining between them. Germline loops: CDR1 LGHDT, CDR2 YNNKEL (reference sequence). The DNA for the CDR3 is TGTGCCAGCAGCCAAGAAGGAGGGGCTCACGAGCAGTACTTC. This codes for CASSQEGGAHEQYF.

This clonotype was seen a few times. This chain uses TRBV7-2 with TRBJ1-6; 8 bases are shared with TRBD1. Germline CDR1 is SGHTA and CDR2 is FQGNSA. The J segment lost 7 bases and the V segment lost 5 bases, leaving 7 bases of the junction unmatched. The CDR3 sequence is 15 residues long. CDR3 region: CASSAIQGGNSPLHF. The CDR3, as DNA: TGTGCCAGCAGCGCAATACAGGGGGGGAATTCACCCCTCCACTTT.

This clonotype was counted between two and nine times. The CDR3 coding sequence is TGTGCCAGCAGCCAATCGGGACACGAAGCTAACTATGGCTACACCTTC. This gives the protein CASSQSGHEANYGYTF. V gene TRBV4-2 combines with J gene TRBJ1-2, with D perhaps TRBD1 (6 bases). Per the germline V gene, CDR1 is LGHNA and CDR2 is YNFKEQ. CDR3 length: 16 residues. V was clipped by 2 bases and J by 0 bases, with 13 bases between them.

The chain has TRBV4-2 and TRBJ1-3; D call uncertain. CDR1 and CDR2 (germline): LGHNA, YNFKEQ. The length of the CDR3 is 14 residues. Trimming stripped 3 bases from V and 7 bases from J, with 13 bases between. CDR3: CASSQSASVNTIYF. The DNA for the CDR3 is TGTGCCAGCAGCCAGTCGGCTAGCGTCAACACCATATATTTT.

The rearrangement joins TRBV19 to TRBJ1-2, with D tentatively TRBD1 (5 bases). The CDR3 loop spans 16 amino acids. V dropped 1 base and J dropped 8 bases, with 20 bases sitting between them. Germline CDR1 LNHDA, CDR2 SQIVND (reference sequence). CDR3 in amino acids: CASSIGPSARGEGYTF. DNA of the CDR3: TGTGCCAGTAGTATAGGGCCCTCGGCGAGGGGCGAAGGCTACACCTTC. The entire variable domain, with the rest obtained from reference TRBV19 and TRBJ1-2, is as follows: DGGITQSPKYLFRKEGQNVTLSCEQNLNHDAMYWYRQDPGQGLRLIYYSQIVNDFQKGDIAEGYSVSREKKESFPLTVTSAQKNPTAFYLCASSIGPSARGEGYTFGSGTRLTVV.

The chain carries TRBV7-2 and TRBJ2-7; TRBD1 or TRBD2 may be the D gene (6 bases each). The CDR3 consists of 14 residues. Per germline, CDR1 SGHTA and CDR2 FQGNSA. Deletions cut 7 bases from V and 2 bases from J, with 15 bases between. CDR3 bases: TGTGCCAGCACCTGGGGCCGGGGGCCCTACGAGCAGTACTTC. Its translation is CASTWGRGPYEQYF.

About this clonotype: A much bigger clone sits one base away, suggesting this may be a read error. Since no conserved phenylalanine or tryptophan closes the CDR3, a read error is the likely cause. The chain combines TRBV20-1 with TRBJ2-5; a weak D match, TRBD2 (6 bases). V lost 4 bases and J lost 4, with 19 bases in between. CDR1 and CDR2 from the germline V gene are DFQATT and SNEGSKA (reference sequence). The CDR3 has 15 amino acids. The CDR3 region has the DNA TGCAGTGCTAAAAGCTTTATCGGGCGGGGAGAGACCCAGTACCTC. This sequence encodes CSAKSFIGRGETQYL.

This clonotype was seen at least ten times. The CDR3 reads CASSPVDRRNQPQHF. In nucleotides, the CDR3 is TGTGCCAGCAGCCCTGTAGACAGGAGAAATCAGCCCCAGCATTTT. The V and J genes are TRBV6-1 and TRBJ1-5, with D perhaps TRBD1 (6 bases). Trimming left V 6 bases short and J 4 bases short, with 16 bases between. CDR1 and CDR2 from the germline V gene are MNHNS and SASEGT. CDR3 length: 15 residues.

In this sample, this clonotype turned up many times. The J gene is TRBJ2-7, the V gene TRBV4-3; 7 nucleotides match TRBD1. The CDR3 is 14 residues long. V dropped 4 bases and J dropped 7; count of bases not matched to a gene: 10. Germline V CDR1 and CDR2: LGHNA, YSLEER. The chain's CDR3 is CASSRHNRGREQYF. The CDR3 DNA follows: TGCGCCAGCAGCCGTCACAACAGGGGTCGGGAGCAGTACTTC.

This clonotype came up many times. V is TRBV20-1 and J is TRBJ1-3; D possibly corresponds to TRBD1 (5 bases). The germline V and J ends were trimmed by 0 bases and 2 bases, with 8 bases remaining between them. The CDR3 has 14 amino acids. CDR1 DFQATT and CDR2 SNEGSKA come from the germline V gene (reference sequence). The CDR3 nucleotides read TGCAGTGCTAGAGAACCGGGGGCTGGAAACACCATATATTTT. Translation: CSAREPGAGNTIYF.

This clonotype was seen repeatedly, ten times or more. The chain links TRBV7-2 to TRBJ2-7, with 10 bases aligning to TRBD1. There are 14 residues in the CDR3. Trimming at V came to 4 bases and at J to 2 bases, leaving 2 bases not matched to a gene. Germline V gene lookup returns CDR1 SGHTA and CDR2 FQGNSA. CDR3 coding DNA: TGTGCCAGCAGCTCGACAGGGGGCACCTACGAGCAGTACTTC. This gives the protein CASSSTGGTYEQYF.

A word on this clonotype: A read error may explain this, as a much larger clone is one base away. The J gene is TRBJ1-6, the V gene TRBV4-1, with 7 bases matching TRBD1. Germline CDR1 reads MGHRA; CDR2 reads YSYEKL. The CDR3 is 15 amino acids. This chain's CDR3 is CACSRSGTANSPLHF. The CDR3 DNA sequence: TGCGCCTGCAGCAGAAGTGGGACAGCGAATTCACCCCTCCACTTT.

The chain links TRBV5-1 to TRBJ2-5, with D possibly matching TRBD2 (6 bases). V dropped 2 bases and J dropped 7 bases, with 12 bases sitting between them. The CDR3 loop spans 13 amino acids. In germline, CDR1 is SGHRS, CDR2 YFSETQ. CDR3: CASSFLAEGTQYF. In nucleotides, the CDR3 is TGCGCCAGCAGCTTTCTGGCGGAGGGGACCCAGTACTTC. Filled out from reference TRBV5-1 and TRBJ2-5, the complete variable domain reads KAGVTQTPRYLIKTRGQQVTLSCSPISGHRSVSWYQQTPGQGLQFLFEYFSETQRNKGNFPGRFSGRQFSNSRSEMNVSTLELGDSALYLCASSFLAEGTQYFGPGTRLLVL.

The chain carries TRBV6-1 and TRBJ1-1, with D unresolved. The V and J ends lost 8 bases and 6 bases respectively, with 16 bases between them. This CDR3 has 13 residues. CDR1 is MNHNS, CDR2 SASEGT, per germline. The DNA for the CDR3 is TGTGCCAGCGCAAACAGTCTGGTCTCTGAAGCTTTCTTT. As protein: CASANSLVSEAFF.

This clonotype was observed a handful of times. The chain links TRBV9 to TRBJ1-2; D perhaps matches TRBD1 (5 bases). This CDR3 is built from 12 residues. Per the germline V gene, CDR1 is SGDLS and CDR2 is YYNGEE. V dropped 7 bases and J dropped 5 bases, with 12 bases sitting between them. The DNA of the CDR3 is TGTGCCAGCTGGAGGGACCTTTATGGCTACACCTTC. Amino acid sequence: CASWRDLYGYTF.

This clonotype was detected many times. The chain joins TRBV7-9 to TRBJ1-1, with D hard to call. The CDR3 extends over 13 amino acids. Germline V gene lookup returns CDR1 SEHNR and CDR2 FQNEAQ (reference sequence). V lost 4 bases to trimming and J lost 2 bases, with 8 bases between them. DNA for the CDR3: TGTGCCAGCAGCTACGAGGCTAACACTGAAGCTTTCTTT. It encodes CASSYEANTEAFF.

This clonotype appeared many times. The chain links TRBV7-2 to TRBJ2-7; 12 positions agree with TRBD2. This CDR3 has 16 amino acids. Per the germline V gene, CDR1 is SGHTA and CDR2 is FQGNSA. Unmatched junction bases numbered 6, after V lost 2 bases and J lost 4 bases. The CDR3 is CASSLMASGGVYEQYF. DNA of the CDR3: TGTGCCAGCAGCTTAATGGCTAGCGGGGGGGTTTACGAGCAGTACTTC. Variable domain in full (rest from reference TRBV7-2 and TRBJ2-7): GAGVSQSPSNKVTEKGKDVELRCDPISGHTALYWYRQSLGQGLEFLIYFQGNSAPDKSGLPSDRFSAERTGGSVSTLTIQRTQQEDSAVYLCASSLMASGGVYEQYFGPGTRLTVT.

This clonotype was picked up many times. This chain links TRBV27 with TRBJ2-7; D possibly uses TRBD1 or TRBD2 (6 bases each). The length of the CDR3 is 15 residues. The V end was cut by 6 bases, the J end by 0 bases, with 15 bases between. Germline V gene data show CDR1 as MNHEY and CDR2 as SMNVEV (reference sequence). CDR3 residues: CASRRGGPNSYEQYF. The CDR3 DNA sequence: TGTGCCAGCAGAAGAGGGGGGCCCAACTCCTACGAGCAGTACTTC.

This clonotype appeared once. V and J are TRBV3-1 and TRBJ1-5, with a weak D call TRBD1 (5 bases). The CDR3 is 14 residues long. Per germline, CDR1 LGHDT and CDR2 YNNKEL (reference sequence). V gave up 6 bases and J gave up 3 bases, with 12 bases separating them. CDR3 coding DNA: TGTGCCAGCAGGGCGGGGGGTACCAATCAGCCCCAGCATTTT. Amino acids: CASRAGGTNQPQHF.

This clonotype was seen ten or more times. The chain carries TRBV7-8 and TRBJ2-2; possible D gene TRBD2, 6 bases. CDR1 is SGHVS, CDR2 FQNEAQ, per germline. V gave up 1 base and J gave up 4 bases, with 10 bases separating them. The CDR3 has 15 amino acids. The CDR3 DNA is TGTGCCAGCAGCTTAGAACTAGCCGGCACCGGGGAGCTGTTTTTT. This sequence encodes CASSLELAGTGELFF.

The V gene is TRBV15, the J gene TRBJ2-7; D is unresolved. CDR3 length: 14 residues. Per germline, CDR1 LNHNV and CDR2 YYDKDF (reference sequence). Trimming took off 1 base at V and 0 bases at J, with 7 bases between the two ends. The CDR3 here is CATSRARSSYEQYF. Here the CDR3 DNA reads TGTGCCACCAGCAGAGCCCGAAGCTCCTACGAGCAGTACTTC.